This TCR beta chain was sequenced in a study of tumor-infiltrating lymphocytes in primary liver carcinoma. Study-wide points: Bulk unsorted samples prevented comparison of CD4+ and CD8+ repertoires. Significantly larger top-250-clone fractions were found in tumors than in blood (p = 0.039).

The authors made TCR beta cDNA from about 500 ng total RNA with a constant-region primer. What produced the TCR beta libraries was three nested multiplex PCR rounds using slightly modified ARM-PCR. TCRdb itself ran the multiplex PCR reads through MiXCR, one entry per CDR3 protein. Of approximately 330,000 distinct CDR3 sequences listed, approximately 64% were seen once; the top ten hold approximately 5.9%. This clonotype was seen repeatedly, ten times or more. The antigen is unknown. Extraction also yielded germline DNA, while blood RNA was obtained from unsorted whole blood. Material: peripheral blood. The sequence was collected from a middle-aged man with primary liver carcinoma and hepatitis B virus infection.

CDR3 DNA sequence: TGCGCCAGCAGTGCTCACAGCGGGAAGGATGAGCAGTTCTTC. Translated, it gives CASSAHSGKDEQFF. The chain uses TRBV10-1 and TRBJ2-1; 7 nucleotides line up with TRBD2. V trimming: 4 bases; J trimming: 8 bases; junction bases outside the gene matches: 8. The CDR3 consists of 14 residues. Per germline, CDR1 WNHNN and CDR2 SYGVQD (reference sequence).